In its sample, the clone carrying this TCR beta chain was seen a few times. Its antigen is not identified. Clones were read by immunoSEQ multiplex PCR, and TCRdb kept only the in-frame ones, dropping some. The sample yields 140,000 to 150,000 clones, 80% to 90% seen once. The data are from a study of cytomegalovirus exposure and HLA in healthy donors. Study observations and caveats: The listing of some 170 TCR beta chains classed them as cytomegalovirus-associated.

V lost 4 bases to trimming and J lost 3 bases, with 13 bases between them. Germline values: CDR1 SGHRS, CDR2 YFSETQ. The CDR3 runs 14 residues. Sequencing was done on a sample of PBMCs. The chain recombines TRBV5-1 with TRBJ1-1; weak D call: TRBD1 (5 bases). The sequence derives from a man aged 18 to 29 in good health and CMV-seropositive. CDR3: CASSRQGGDTEAFF. As DNA, the CDR3 is TGCGCCAGCAGCCGCCAGGGAGGGGACACTGAAGCTTTCTTT.